The source of this TCR beta chain is a study of cytomegalovirus exposure and HLA in healthy donors. CDR3 length: 14 residues. V shed 5 bases, J shed 5 bases, and the junction held 8 bases outside the gene matches. Germline V CDR1 and CDR2: SEHNR, FQNEAQ (reference sequence). The PCR contained 60 Vbeta and 13 Jbeta primers. Sequencing used immunoSEQ multiplex PCR; TCRdb keeps in-frame clones, though not all of them. Of around 170,000 clones detected, roughly 80% appear once; the ten largest clones hold roughly 6.3%. The TCR sequence derives from a man aged 35 to 55 in good health and CMV-seropositive. Sequencing used PBMCs. This chain connects TRBV7-9 to TRBJ1-2; TRBD1 agrees at 7 bases. The DNA of the CDR3 is TGTGCCAGCAGCCCAGACAGGGCAGGGTATGGCTACACCTTC. It encodes CASSPDRAGYGYTF.